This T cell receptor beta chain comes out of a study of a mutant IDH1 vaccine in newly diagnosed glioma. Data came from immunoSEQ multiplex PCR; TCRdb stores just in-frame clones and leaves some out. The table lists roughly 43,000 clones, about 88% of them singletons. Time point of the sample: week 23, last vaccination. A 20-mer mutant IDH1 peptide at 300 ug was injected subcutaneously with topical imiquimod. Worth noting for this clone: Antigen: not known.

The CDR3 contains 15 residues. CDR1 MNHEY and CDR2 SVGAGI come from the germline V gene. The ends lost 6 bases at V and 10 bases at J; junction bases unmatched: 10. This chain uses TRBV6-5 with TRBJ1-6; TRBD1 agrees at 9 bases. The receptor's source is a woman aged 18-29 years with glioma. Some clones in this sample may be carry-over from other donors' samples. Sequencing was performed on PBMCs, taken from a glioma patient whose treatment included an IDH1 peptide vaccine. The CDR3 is CASSPTGGAGSPLHF. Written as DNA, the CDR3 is TGTGCCAGCAGCCCTACAGGGGGCGCTGGGTCACCCCTCCACTTT.